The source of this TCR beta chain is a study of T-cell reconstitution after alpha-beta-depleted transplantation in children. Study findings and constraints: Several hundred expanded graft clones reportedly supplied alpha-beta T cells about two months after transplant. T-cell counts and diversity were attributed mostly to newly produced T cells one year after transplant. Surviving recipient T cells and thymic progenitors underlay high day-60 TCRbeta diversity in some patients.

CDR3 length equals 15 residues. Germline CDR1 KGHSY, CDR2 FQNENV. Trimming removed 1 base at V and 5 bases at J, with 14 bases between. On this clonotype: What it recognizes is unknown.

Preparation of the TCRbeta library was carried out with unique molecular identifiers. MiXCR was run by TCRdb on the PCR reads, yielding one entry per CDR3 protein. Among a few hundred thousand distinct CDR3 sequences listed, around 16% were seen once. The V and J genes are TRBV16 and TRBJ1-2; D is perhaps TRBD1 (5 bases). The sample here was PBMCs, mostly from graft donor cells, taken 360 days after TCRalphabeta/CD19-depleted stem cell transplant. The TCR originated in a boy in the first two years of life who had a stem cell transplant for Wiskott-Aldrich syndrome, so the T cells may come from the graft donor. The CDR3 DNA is TGTGCCAGCAGCCAATTGGGGCGCGGATCTTATGGCTACACCTTC. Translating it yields CASSQLGRGSYGYTF.